What follows are 24 T cell receptor beta chains derived from one specimen sequenced in a study of metastatic and nonmetastatic thyroid tumors. Using MiXCR, TCRdb re-called clones from the PCR reads. In the table there are roughly 34,000 clones, approximately 16% of which are singletons. Each patient came to thyroid surgery without any prior treatment (of any kind). Material for sequencing was blood. All receptors come from a male donor with papillary thyroid cancer or a benign thyroid nodule (not recorded which). Some clones in this sample may be carry-over from other donors' samples.

The gene calls are TRBV5-4 and TRBJ1-1; TRBD1 aligns across 7 bases. V dropped 4 bases and J dropped 4; count of bases not matched to a gene: 10. The CDR3 is 15 amino acids. Germline V gene sequence: CDR1 SGHNT, CDR2 YYREEE (reference sequence). CDR3 bases: TGTGCCAGCAGCAAGCCCGACAGGGAGGGCACTGAAGCTTTCTTT. As protein: CASSKPDREGTEAFF.

Many counts were recorded for this clone. Other DNA sequences in the same sample also yield this CDR3. The V and J genes are TRBV10-2 and TRBJ2-7; TRBD1 is a possible D gene (6 bases). Germline CDR1 reads WSHSY; CDR2 reads SAAADI. CDR3 length: 14 amino acids. The germline V and J ends were trimmed by 0 bases and 3 bases, with 9 bases remaining between them. CDR3 sequence reads: CASSESSGVYEQYF. The DNA of the CDR3 is TGCGCCAGCAGTGAGTCGTCAGGGGTCTACGAGCAGTACTTC.

Points on this clone: A read error may account for a junction end that differs from germline. The same CDR3 also results from other DNA sequences found in this sample. The chain recombines TRBV5-1 with TRBJ2-7; TRBD1 might be the D (5 bases). The CDR3 has 15 amino acids. Germline V CDR1 and CDR2: SGHRS, YFSETQ. CDR3 residues: CASSLETGGRGEQYF. CDR3 DNA: TGCGCCAGTAGCTTGGAAACAGGTGGCAGAGGCGAGCAGTACTTC. Supplemented by reference TRBV5-1 and TRBJ2-7, the full variable domain reads KAGVTQTPRYLIKTRGQQVTLSCSPISGHRSVSWYQQTPGQGLQFLFEYFSETQRNKGNFPGRFSGRQFSNSRSEMNVSTLELGDSALYLCASSLETGGRGEQYFGPGTRLTVT.

The table lists this clone with many counts. The V and J genes are TRBV28 and TRBJ2-3; 9 bases are shared with TRBD1. V shed 4 bases and J 3 bases; nucleotides not matched to a gene: 8. Germline CDR1 MDHEN, CDR2 SYDVKM. The CDR3 contains 16 residues. This CDR3 is CASSSGTGYVTDTQYF. The CDR3 nucleotides read TGTGCCAGCAGTTCCGGGACAGGGTATGTGACAGATACGCAGTATTTT. The full variable domain, rest sourced from reference TRBV28 and TRBJ2-3, is DVKVTQSSRYLVKRTGEKVFLECVQDMDHENMFWYRQDPGLGLRLIYFSYDVKMKEKGDIPEGYSVSREKKERFSLILESASTNQTSMYLCASSSGTGYVTDTQYFGPGTRLTVL.

In its sample, this clone was seen many times. The rearrangement uses TRBV5-5 and TRBJ2-7, with D possibly being TRBD1 or TRBD2 (5 bases each). Trimming removed 4 bases at V and 2 bases at J, with 16 bases between. The CDR3 runs 15 residues. Looked up from germline, CDR1 is SGHKS and CDR2 is YYEKEE (reference sequence). CDR3 sequence reads: CASSTGITRAYEQYF. CDR3 in DNA: TGTGCCAGCAGCACAGGAATCACGAGGGCCTACGAGCAGTACTTC. The entire variable domain, with the rest obtained from reference TRBV5-5 and TRBJ2-7, is as follows: DAGVTQSPTHLIKTRGQQVTLRCSPISGHKSVSWYQQVLGQGPQFIFQYYEKEERGRGNFPDRFSARQFPNYSSELNVNALLLGDSALYLCASSTGITRAYEQYFGPGTRLTVT.

This clone was counted many times. The CDR3 loop is CASSRSSGSVETQYF. The CDR3 DNA sequence: TGCGCCAGCAGCAGGTCTAGCGGGAGCGTAGAGACCCAGTACTTC. The rearrangement links TRBV5-1 to TRBJ2-5, with 10 positions matching TRBD2. CDR1 and CDR2 (germline): SGHRS, YFSETQ. The CDR3 contains 15 residues. The trim removed 4 bases at V and 4 bases at J, leaving 7 bases unmatched.

Ten or more counts support this clone. The chain carries TRBV9 and TRBJ2-3; D is uncertain. Germline loops: CDR1 SGDLS, CDR2 YYNGEE. The V and J ends lost 0 bases and 0 bases respectively, with 11 bases between them. The CDR3 loop spans 16 amino acids. This CDR3 reads CASSVGVPISTDTQYF. For the CDR3, the DNA is TGTGCCAGCAGCGTAGGGGTTCCGATCAGCACAGATACGCAGTATTTT.

This clone was seen repeatedly, ten times or more. The V call is TRBV15, the J call TRBJ2-2; D is ambiguous. From germline, CDR1 is LNHNV and CDR2 YYDKDF (reference sequence). Trimming cost V 3 bases and J 5 bases, with 10 bases left between them. The CDR3 runs 14 residues. The CDR3 spells CATSRALVTGELFF. The CDR3 nucleotides read TGTGCCACCAGCAGGGCCCTAGTGACCGGGGAGCTGTTTTTT.

This clone was seen many times. The CDR3 DNA is TGTGCCAGCAGATCCGGGACTAGCGGGAATGGGGATGAGCAGTTCTTC. Protein product: CASRSGTSGNGDEQFF. The V call is TRBV6-1, the J call TRBJ2-1; 13 positions agree with TRBD2. CDR1 and CDR2 from the germline V gene are MNHNS and SASEGT. Losses at the gene ends were 6 bases for V and 8 bases for J; bases not matched to a gene: 10. The CDR3 sequence is 16 residues long.

This clone was detected many times. J is TRBJ2-7 and V is TRBV9; D unclear. V gave up 4 bases and J gave up 0 bases, with 14 bases separating them. Germline-derived CDR1 and CDR2 are SGDLS and YYNGEE. The CDR3 runs 15 residues. The CDR3 bases are TGTGCCAGCAGCCCCCTCCTGGGTAGCTCCTACGAGCAGTACTTC. Translated, it gives CASSPLLGSSYEQYF.

This clone has a count of ten or more. This rearrangement joins TRBV18 to TRBJ1-2, with D possibly TRBD1 on 6 matching bases. The germline V and J ends were trimmed by 3 bases and 9 bases, with 20 bases remaining between them. The CDR3 totals 15 residues. Germline lookup yields CDR1 KGHSH and CDR2 LQKENI. CDR3 sequence reads: CASSPQNGGDRRYTF. The DNA of the CDR3 is TGTGCCAGCTCACCGCAGAATGGAGGCGACAGGCGCTACACCTTC. Together with reference TRBV18 and TRBJ1-2, the CDR3 gives the full variable domain: NAGVMQNPRHLVRRRGQEARLRCSPMKGHSHVYWYRQLPEEGLKFMVYLQKENIIDESGMPKERFSAEFPKEGPSILRIQQVVRGDSAAYFCASSPQNGGDRRYTFGSGTRLTVV.

This clone was recorded at least ten times. The rearrangement links TRBV3-1 to TRBJ1-2, with TRBD1 matching 7 bases. Losses at the gene ends were 0 bases for V and 5 bases for J; bases not matched to a gene: 9. Germline CDR1 LGHDT, CDR2 YNNKEL (reference sequence). The CDR3 runs to 16 residues. CDR3 DNA: TGTGCCAGCAGCCAAGAAGGGGGCAGGGGTGGGTATGGCTACACCTTC. Its translation: CASSQEGGRGGYGYTF.

This clone was counted many times. V is TRBV30 and J is TRBJ1-5; D gene ambiguous. V lost 4 bases to trimming and J lost 1 base, with 14 bases between them. The CDR3 sequence is 15 residues long. CDR1 and CDR2 from the germline V gene are GTSNPN and SVGIG (reference sequence). CDR3 protein: CAWTSPGGSNQPQHF. In DNA, the CDR3 is TGTGCCTGGACTAGCCCGGGCGGAAGCAATCAGCCCCAGCATTTT. The whole variable domain, filled in from reference TRBV30 and TRBJ1-5, reads SQTIHQWPATLVQPVGSPLSLECTVEGTSNPNLYWYRQAAGRGLQLLFYSVGIGQISSEVPQNLSASRPQDRQFILSSKKLLLSDSGFYLCAWTSPGGSNQPQHFGDGTRLSIL.

The chain is built from TRBV5-1 and TRBJ2-1, with TRBD2 as a possible D gene (5 bases). Deletions cut 0 bases from V and 11 bases from J, with 12 bases between. CDR1 is SGHRS, CDR2 YFSETQ, per germline. This CDR3 has 13 amino acids. The CDR3 DNA follows: TGCGCCAGCAGCTTGGCCTTGGGCGGGCAGCAGTTCTTC. Amino acids: CASSLALGGQQFF.

Many counts were recorded for this clone. V and J are TRBV19 and TRBJ1-1; 9 bases agree with TRBD1. The CDR3 is made up of 16 amino acids. After removal of 7 bases from V and 5 bases from J, the junction contained 14 bases not matched to a gene. The germline gives CDR1 LNHDA, CDR2 SQIVND (reference sequence). The CDR3 region is CASKPPQGAGRTEAFF. As DNA, the CDR3 is TGTGCCAGTAAACCACCACAGGGGGCAGGGAGGACTGAAGCTTTCTTT.

This clone was counted a few times. A read error is likely, as this CDR3 ends without the conserved phenylalanine or tryptophan. The V gene is TRBV2, the J gene TRBJ2-7; TRBD2 matches 7 bases. Germline CDR1 and CDR2: SNHLY and FYNNEI. This CDR3 has 13 residues. V shed 8 bases and J 7 bases; nucleotides not matched to a gene: 11. CDR3 in amino acids: CASVKAGVEEQYL. As DNA, the CDR3 is TGTGCCAGCGTTAAGGCGGGAGTGGAGGAGCAGTACCTC.

This clone was seen only once. The chain combines TRBV5-1 with TRBJ2-3; D gene uncertain. V lost 0 bases and J 2 bases, leaving 13 bases between the germline ends. This CDR3 contains 16 residues. The V gene's germline CDR1 is SGHRS and CDR2 YFSETQ. The CDR3 DNA is TGCGCCAGCAGCTTGGCCTGGATTGGCCTCACAGATACGCAGTATTTT. Translated: CASSLAWIGLTDTQYF.

V is TRBV5-4 and J is TRBJ1-2; tentative D call: TRBD1 (6 bases). Germline-derived CDR1 and CDR2 are SGHNT and YYREEE (reference sequence). This CDR3 has 14 amino acids. Between the trimmed V and J ends, which lost 4 bases and 6 bases, there was a span of 16 bases. CDR3 nucleotide sequence: TGTGCCAGCAGCCCAGTGGGGGCCCGTAATGGCTACACCTTC. This encodes CASSPVGARNGYTF.

About this clone itself: This could be a read error, since a much larger clone is one nucleotide away. This sample also contains other DNA sequences that code for the same CDR3. The chain couples TRBV30 to TRBJ2-2; D possibly corresponds to TRBD2 (5 bases). Germline loops: CDR1 GTSNPN, CDR2 SVGIG (reference sequence). The CDR3 has 14 amino acids. CDR3 region: CAWSKPANTGELFF. CDR3 DNA sequence: TGTGCCTGGAGTAAACCTGCTAACACCGGGGAGCTGTTTTTC.

In this sample, this clone turned up many times. The CDR3 sequence is CASSAGYPYEQYF. CDR3 DNA: TGCGCCAGCAGTGCAGGGTACCCCTACGAGCAGTACTTC. The chain joins TRBV10-1 to TRBJ2-7; D is perhaps TRBD1 (5 bases). The germline V gene has CDR1 WNHNN and CDR2 SYGVQD (reference sequence). Between the trimmed V and J ends, which lost 4 bases and 2 bases, there was a span of 9 bases. This CDR3 is 13 amino acids long.

The table lists this clone with many counts. This clone may be a read error of a much larger clone one base away. This rearrangement joins TRBV6-1 to TRBJ1-1, with 8 bases identical to TRBD1. V lost 5 bases to trimming and J lost 4 bases; unmatched junction nucleotides: 9. In germline, CDR1 is MNHNS, CDR2 SASEGT. The CDR3 is 15 amino acids. In nucleotides, the CDR3 is TGTGCCAGCAGTAAAACAGGGGGGGGGAGCACTGAAGCTTTCTTT. Translation: CASSKTGGGSTEAFF.

There are many counts of this clone. Different DNA sequences within this sample yield the same CDR3. The chain recombines TRBV10-3 with TRBJ1-1, with 8 positions matching TRBD1. The CDR3 spans 14 residues. CDR1 is ENHRY and CDR2 is SYGVKD in the germline V gene. After removal of 6 bases from V and 3 bases from J, the junction contained 6 bases not matched to a gene. The CDR3 loop is CAIRQGARDTEAFF. CDR3 in DNA: TGTGCCATCAGGCAGGGGGCTAGGGACACTGAAGCTTTCTTT.

J is TRBJ1-5 and V is TRBV7-2; D gene ambiguous. The germline gives CDR1 SGHTA, CDR2 FQGNSA. CDR3 length: 13 residues. V was trimmed by 3 bases and J by 4 bases, leaving 7 bases between them. CDR3 nucleotides: TGTGCCAGCAGCTTGGGGATAAATCAGCCCCAGCATTTT. It yields the protein CASSLGINQPQHF.

Worth noting for this clone: Relative to the germline gene, one junction end is altered; a read error may explain this. V gene TRBV18 combines with J gene TRBJ2-4, with a weak D call TRBD1 (5 bases). Germline lookup yields CDR1 KGHSH and CDR2 LQKENI. This CDR3 spans 17 amino acids. The CDR3 region is CSSSPGSVGLAKNIQYF. CDR3 nucleotides: TGTTCCAGCTCACCAGGGTCGGTCGGATTAGCCAAAAACATTCAGTACTTC.